This entry features one T cell receptor beta chain sequence. Trimming removed 4 bases from V and 5 bases from J; junction bases left unmatched: 10. Per germline, CDR1 LGHNA and CDR2 YSLEER. This CDR3 spans 16 amino acids. This entry belongs to a study of blood T cell repertoires in COVID-19. Background on the study: COVID-19 samples collected from the United States, Italy and Spain covered acute and convalescent phases.

Sequencing was performed with immunoSEQ multiplex PCR; in TCRdb, only in-frame clones are kept and a portion is missing. Of 200,000 to 300,000 clones detected, roughly four fifths appear once; the ten largest clones hold about 4.4%. Sequenced: peripheral blood. The genes are TRBV4-3 and TRBJ2-2; 7 bases match TRBD1. This receptor was obtained from a woman in her sixties or seventies with acute or convalescent COVID-19. CDR3 sequence: CASSPLGQVNTGELFF. The CDR3 DNA sequence: TGCGCCAGCAGCCCCTTAGGACAGGTTAATACCGGGGAGCTGTTTTTT.